The 18 T cell receptor beta chains in this list originate from one sample, sequenced in a study of low-dose radiotherapy and immunotherapy resistance in tumors. Time point indicated: after trial treatment. Sample treatment: LDRT plus nivolumab, ipilimumab, low-dose cyclophosphamide and aspirin (RACIN trial). First-strand cDNA relied on TRAV- and TRBV-specific primers spanning alpha and beta chains. With a V-primer adapter and a constant-region primer, TCRs were amplified for 20 PCR cycles. TCRdb reanalysed the reads using MiXCR and keeps one entry per CDR3 protein. Among approximately 84,000 distinct CDR3 sequences listed, around 17% were seen once. This specimen consisted of PBMCs, obtained after low-dose radiotherapy plus immunotherapy. These receptors were collected from a male donor with prostate cancer.

This clonotype was counted many times. The chain links TRBV11-2 to TRBJ2-1, with 9 bases that match TRBD1. The CDR3 loop spans 16 amino acids. Germline V gives CDR1 SGHAT, CDR2 FQNNGV. J gave up 3 bases and V 5 bases, and 8 bases lay outside the gene matches. The CDR3: CASSRRRDRDYNEQFF. The DNA for the CDR3 is TGTGCCAGCAGCCGCCGCCGGGACAGGGACTACAATGAGCAGTTCTTC.

This clonotype was detected many times. This chain links TRBV10-3 with TRBJ1-1; D unclear. Trimming left V 2 bases short and J 1 base short, with 5 bases between. Germline V gene data show CDR1 as ENHRY and CDR2 as SYGVKD. The CDR3 loop spans 13 amino acids. The CDR3 nucleotides are TGTGCCATCAGTGAGACGGGGAACACTGAAGCTTTCTTT. This encodes CAISETGNTEAFF.

At least ten counts were recorded for this clonotype. The chain links TRBV5-1 to TRBJ2-7, with D tentatively TRBD1 (5 bases). This CDR3 has 13 amino acids. V gave up 0 bases and J gave up 5 bases, with 9 bases separating them. The germline V gene has CDR1 SGHRS and CDR2 YFSETQ. The CDR3 reads CASSLAQGDEQYF. Written as DNA, the CDR3 is TGCGCCAGCAGCTTGGCCCAAGGGGACGAGCAGTACTTC.

This clonotype was seen ten or more times. This rearrangement joins TRBV5-1 to TRBJ2-1, with D possibly matching TRBD2 (5 bases). There are 13 residues in the CDR3. Trimming shortened V by 3 bases and J by 3 bases, and 7 bases separated the two germline ends. Germline CDR1 SGHRS, CDR2 YFSETQ. CDR3 nucleotides: TGCGCCAGCAGCTCCGGGATCTACAATGAGCAGTTCTTC. Amino acids: CASSSGIYNEQFF.

This clonotype appeared many times. The gene calls are TRBV6-1 and TRBJ2-7; TRBD1 aligns across 8 bases. With 1 base clipped from V and 3 bases from J, the junction kept 5 bases outside the gene matches. Germline assignment: CDR1 MNHNS and CDR2 SASEGT. This CDR3 is 15 amino acids long. The CDR3 coding sequence is TGTGCCAGCAGTGAAGTAGGACAGGGTCACTACGAGCAGTACTTC. It yields the protein CASSEVGQGHYEQYF.

The chain combines TRBV27 with TRBJ2-1, with 9 positions matching TRBD2. Germline CDR1 MNHEY, CDR2 SMNVEV (reference sequence). This CDR3 region has 16 residues. V gave up 3 bases and J gave up 2 bases; unmatched junction bases: 5. For the CDR3, the DNA is TGTGCCAGCAGTTTTTTTAGCGGGAGCCCCTACAATGAGCAGTTCTTC. It translates to CASSFFSGSPYNEQFF.

This clonotype was seen repeatedly, ten times or more. The J gene is TRBJ2-5, the V gene TRBV7-9, with 9 bases matching TRBD2. CDR1 is SEHNR, CDR2 FQNEAQ, per germline (reference sequence). V shed 2 bases and J 3 bases; nucleotides not matched to a gene: 16. The CDR3 is 19 amino acids. CDR3 DNA: TGTGCCAGCAGCTTACTACTTGGTGGTCTAGCGGGGACTAAAGAGACCCAGTACTTC. Translating it yields CASSLLLGGLAGTKETQYF.

There are many counts of this clonotype. The chain employs TRBV7-2 and TRBJ2-7, with 7 bases fitting TRBD1. Losses at the gene ends were 4 bases for V and 5 bases for J; bases not matched to a gene: 5. There are 13 residues in the CDR3. CDR1 is SGHTA and CDR2 is FQGNSA in the germline V gene. The CDR3 protein is CASSSGQVNEQYF. Here the CDR3 DNA reads TGTGCCAGCAGCTCAGGACAGGTCAACGAGCAGTACTTC.

This clonotype was counted at least ten times. The V call is TRBV20-1, the J call TRBJ2-2; D assignment may be TRBD1 or TRBD2 (5 bases each). This CDR3 spans 16 amino acids. Germline V CDR1 and CDR2: DFQATT, SNEGSKA (reference sequence). Trimming left V 0 bases short and J 4 bases short, with 15 bases between. The CDR3 protein is CSARDSSGRGTGELFF. The CDR3 DNA is TGCAGTGCTAGAGATTCATCGGGGCGCGGCACCGGGGAGCTGTTTTTT.

This clonotype was picked up many times. This chain joins TRBV6-5 and TRBJ1-3; no clear D. CDR1 is MNHEY, CDR2 SVGAGI, per germline. V lost 6 bases to trimming and J lost 4 bases, with 13 bases between them. The CDR3 consists of 14 residues. CDR3 coding DNA: TGTGCCAGCAGCCGAAAATCCCGGGGAAACACCATATATTTT. Encoded protein: CASSRKSRGNTIYF.

This chain connects TRBV12-3 or TRBV12-4 to TRBJ2-6, with D perhaps matching TRBD2 (6 bases). There are 14 residues in the CDR3. V lost 4 bases and J 5 bases, leaving 9 bases between the germline ends. The CDR3 region has the DNA TGTGCCAGCAGTTCGGGAGTTAGGGCCAACGTCCTGACTTTC. Translation: CASSSGVRANVLTF.

This clonotype was recorded many times. The J gene is TRBJ2-7, the V gene TRBV29-1; D ambiguous. Germline loops: CDR1 SQVTM, CDR2 ANQGSEA. There are 14 residues in the CDR3. The ends were cut back, 6 bases at V and 3 bases at J, with 18 bases in the middle. The CDR3 coding sequence is TGCAGCGTCGAAATCAGGTCGAAGGGCTACGAGCAGTACTTC. This encodes CSVEIRSKGYEQYF.

This clonotype was counted ten times or more. V is TRBV6-5 and J is TRBJ2-7, with a weak D call TRBD2 (6 bases). CDR1 is MNHEY and CDR2 is SVGAGI in the germline V gene. With 7 bases removed from V and 4 bases from J, the gap between germline ends came to 17 bases. The CDR3 has 14 amino acids. The CDR3 DNA follows: TGTGCCAGCACCCCCGGTGGAGGGCCGTACGAGCAGTACTTC. It translates to CASTPGGGPYEQYF.

This clonotype was counted many times. The chain joins TRBV28 to TRBJ1-6; 8 bases are a match to TRBD1. The CDR3 length is 14 residues. The trim removed 6 bases at V and 9 bases at J, leaving 7 bases unmatched. The V gene's germline CDR1 is MDHEN and CDR2 SYDVKM. The CDR3 DNA sequence: TGTGCCAGCAGCCGACAGGGGCGTGCTTCACCCCTCCACTTT. Amino acids: CASSRQGRASPLHF.

This clonotype was picked up many times. In DNA, the CDR3 is TGTGCCAGCAGAACCGGGACACCTACCGGGAGCAATCAGCCCCAGCATTTT. The encoded protein is CASRTGTPTGSNQPQHF. This sequence joins TRBV6-2 or TRBV6-3 and TRBJ1-5; D is perhaps TRBD1 (6 bases). The V gene lost 6 bases and the J gene lost 1 base, with 19 bases spanning the gap. CDR1 is MNHEY and CDR2 is SVGEGT in the germline V gene. CDR3 length equals 17 residues.

This clonotype was detected ten times or more. The V and J genes are TRBV20-1 and TRBJ2-4; 12 positions match TRBD1. The germline gives CDR1 DFQATT, CDR2 SNEGSKA (reference sequence). The CDR3 loop spans 15 amino acids. V lost 5 bases and J lost 1; bases outside the gene matches: 3. CDR3 DNA: TGCAGTGCTGGGACAGGGGGCTTTGCCAAAAACATTCAGTACTTC. Translating gives CSAGTGGFAKNIQYF.

This clonotype was seen at least ten times. The chain uses TRBV6-2 or TRBV6-3 and TRBJ2-1, with 7 bases aligning to TRBD1. Trimming took 6 bases from V and 0 from J; bases not matched to a gene: 5. CDR3 length equals 15 residues. The germline V gene encodes CDR1 MNHEY and CDR2 SVGEGT. CDR3 amino acids: CASRMTGSSYNEQFF. The CDR3 DNA sequence: TGTGCCAGCAGGATGACAGGGAGCTCCTACAATGAGCAGTTCTTC.

This clonotype was counted a few times. In DNA, the CDR3 is TGTGCCAGCAGCGTAGGTCCTGGTTCCTCTGGGGCCAACGTCCTGACTTTC. The encoded protein is CASSVGPGSSGANVLTF. The gene calls are TRBV9 and TRBJ2-6; D gene uncertain. Germline V CDR1 and CDR2: SGDLS, YYNGEE. CDR3 length: 17 amino acids. The V end lost 0 bases, the J end lost 0 bases, and 10 bases lay between the germline ends. Variable domain in full (rest from reference TRBV9 and TRBJ2-6): DSGVTQTPKHLITATGQRVTLRCSPRSGDLSVYWYQQSLDQGLQFLIQYYNGEERAKGNILERFSAQQFPDLHSELNLSSLELGDSALYFCASSVGPGSSGANVLTFGAGSRLTVL.